This entry lists 20 T cell receptor beta chains sequenced from one sample in a study of a mutant IDH1 vaccine in newly diagnosed glioma. The table came from immunoSEQ multiplex PCR; TCRdb's copy has only in-frame clones and leaves some out. The sample shows about 98,000 clones, around nine tenths of them seen only once. As to time point: baseline, week 1 (first vaccination visit). As for treatment: pre-vaccination baseline after standard-of-care therapy. This material consisted of PBMCs, taken from a glioma patient treated with radiotherapy, temozolomide or both. The receptors derive from a woman between 50 and 59 years old with glioma.

V is TRBV28 and J is TRBJ1-2; the D gene is possibly TRBD1 (6 bases). The germline CDR1 and CDR2 sequences are MDHEN and SYDVKM. V lost 7 bases, J lost 8 bases, and 20 bases lay in between. The CDR3 is made up of 14 amino acids. Here the CDR3 reads CASTPRGRIWGYTF. The DNA for the CDR3 is TGTGCCAGCACCCCCCGGGGGCGCATTTGGGGCTACACCTTC.

In its sample, this clone was seen once. This chain joins TRBV7-3 and TRBJ2-3, with D perhaps TRBD1 (6 bases). Germline CDR1 is SGHTA and CDR2 is FQGTGA. CDR3 length equals 14 residues. Trimming removed 5 bases from V and 1 base from J, with 10 bases in between. CDR3 protein: CASSPRTGTDTQYF. The CDR3 bases are TGTGCCAGCAGCCCAAGGACAGGCACAGATACGCAGTATTTT.

This clone was counted a single time. The identical CDR3 is also encoded by other nucleotide sequences in the sample. J is TRBJ2-3 and V is TRBV2, with D maybe TRBD2 (6 bases). Germline CDR1 reads SNHLY; CDR2 reads FYNNEI. Trimming removed 8 bases at V and 0 bases at J, with 18 bases between. CDR3 length: 16 residues. The CDR3 spells CASDRDFALSTDTQYF. CDR3 nucleotides: TGTGCCAGCGATAGGGACTTCGCCCTTAGCACAGATACGCAGTATTTT. Combining the CDR3 with reference TRBV2 and TRBJ2-3 gives the whole variable domain EPEVTQTPSHQVTQMGQEVILRCVPISNHLYFYWYRQILGQKVEFLVSFYNNEISEKSEIFDDQFSVERPDGSNFTLKIRSTKLEDSAMYFCASDRDFALSTDTQYFGPGTRLTVL.

This clone was seen a single time. The chain carries TRBV29-1 and TRBJ2-5, with D hard to call. The V end lost 5 bases, the J end lost 7 bases, and 8 bases lay between the germline ends. The length of the CDR3 is 10 residues. Germline V gene data show CDR1 as SQVTM and CDR2 as ANQGSEA. In DNA, the CDR3 is TGCAGCGTTAGACTGGGGACCCAGTACTTC. Its protein is CSVRLGTQYF. Using reference TRBV29-1 and TRBJ2-5 for the parts outside the CDR3, the full variable domain is SAVISQKPSRDICQRGTSLTIQCQVDSQVTMMFWYRQQPGQSLTLIATANQGSEATYESGFVIDKFPISRPNLTFSTLTVSNMSPEDSSIYLCSVRLGTQYFGPGTRLLVL.

This clone appeared once. This rearrangement joins TRBV7-9 to TRBJ1-2, with D possibly TRBD1 on 5 matching bases. The CDR3 length is 16 residues. CDR1 SEHNR and CDR2 FQNEAQ come from the germline V gene (reference sequence). V lost 1 base and J 0 bases, leaving 12 bases between the germline ends. CDR3 nucleotides: TGTGCCAGCAGCTTAGGGGGACCGGGGGCTAACTATGGCTACACCTTC. Its protein product is CASSLGGPGANYGYTF.

This chain links TRBV12-5 with TRBJ2-5; a weak D match, TRBD1 (6 bases). The CDR3 consists of 14 residues. Germline V gene sequence: CDR1 LGHNT, CDR2 FRNRAP. The V end lost 0 bases, the J end lost 5 bases, and 10 bases lay between the germline ends. The CDR3 coding sequence is TGTGCTAGTGGTTTGGTAAACAGGGCCGAGACCCAGTACTTC. Translating it yields CASGLVNRAETQYF.

The chain carries TRBV27 and TRBJ1-2; tentative D call: TRBD1 (5 bases). CDR3 length equals 13 residues. CDR1 and CDR2 from the germline V gene are MNHEY and SMNVEV (reference sequence). V dropped 4 bases and J dropped 6 bases, with 12 bases sitting between them. CDR3 protein: CASSYGGSDGYTF. In nucleotides, the CDR3 is TGTGCCAGCAGTTACGGGGGGAGCGATGGCTACACCTTC.

The J gene is TRBJ2-7, the V gene TRBV11-3; D perhaps matches TRBD2 (6 bases). There are 13 residues in the CDR3. Germline CDR1 reads SGHNT; CDR2 reads YENEEA. V dropped 2 bases and J dropped 5 bases, with 10 bases sitting between them. CDR3 loop: CASSLTSSHEQYF. The DNA of the CDR3 is TGTGCCAGCAGCTTAACTAGCTCGCACGAGCAGTACTTC.

This chain joins TRBV6-5 and TRBJ2-7, with 10 nucleotides matching TRBD1. The CDR3 totals 15 residues. CDR1 MNHEY and CDR2 SVGAGI come from the germline V gene. Trimming at V came to 6 bases and at J to 4 bases, leaving 9 bases not matched to a gene. DNA for the CDR3: TGTGCCAGCAGCCGCCTGAGGACAGGGGGTTACGAGCAGTACTTC. This sequence encodes CASSRLRTGGYEQYF.

The CDR3 protein is CASSPGQGVTEPQHF. In DNA, the CDR3 is TGTGCCAGCAGCCCAGGACAGGGCGTGACGGAGCCCCAGCATTTT. This chain links TRBV7-9 with TRBJ1-5; 8 positions match TRBD1. This CDR3 contains 15 residues. Germline V gene data show CDR1 as SEHNR and CDR2 as FQNEAQ (reference sequence). The trim removed 5 bases at V and 8 bases at J, leaving 11 bases unmatched.

The gene calls are TRBV27 and TRBJ1-1, with 12 bases matching TRBD1. Trimming took 3 bases from V and 9 from J; bases not matched to a gene: 2. Germline values: CDR1 MNHEY, CDR2 SMNVEV (reference sequence). The CDR3 has 13 amino acids. The CDR3 is CASSFRDRGQAFF. The DNA for the CDR3 is TGTGCCAGCAGTTTCCGGGACAGGGGGCAAGCTTTCTTT.

V is TRBV2 and J is TRBJ1-5, with TRBD1 identical over 8 bases. With 2 bases clipped from V and 8 bases from J, the junction kept 8 bases outside the gene matches. The CDR3 is 15 residues long. Germline V CDR1 and CDR2: SNHLY, FYNNEI. Written as DNA, the CDR3 is TGTGCCAGCAGTGAATTGGGACAGGACTTAGAGCCCCAGCATTTT. Its translation is CASSELGQDLEPQHF.

V is TRBV5-1 and J is TRBJ2-2; 8 nucleotides agree with TRBD2. Germline V CDR1 and CDR2: SGHRS, YFSETQ. Trimming removed 4 bases from V and 3 bases from J; junction bases left unmatched: 8. CDR3 length equals 16 residues. CDR3 in DNA: TGCGCCAGCAGCCCAGGCGGAGCGGGAGACACCGGGGAGCTGTTTTTT. This encodes CASSPGGAGDTGELFF.

This sequence joins TRBV28 and TRBJ2-7; possible D gene TRBD1, 6 bases. This CDR3 contains 13 residues. Germline V CDR1 and CDR2: MDHEN, SYDVKM. Between the trimmed V and J ends, which lost 9 bases and 6 bases, there was a span of 18 bases. This CDR3 reads CASLYRERGEQYF. Here the CDR3 DNA reads TGTGCCAGTCTTTACAGGGAGAGGGGCGAGCAGTACTTC.

The chain has TRBV19 and TRBJ1-1; D is possibly TRBD1 (6 bases). The V gene's germline CDR1 is LNHDA and CDR2 SQIVND (reference sequence). The CDR3 covers 13 residues. V lost 4 bases and J lost 4, with 10 bases in between. CDR3 nucleotides: TGTGCCAGTAGTACAGGGGTAGGCACTGAAGCTTTCTTT. Its translation: CASSTGVGTEAFF.

The chain carries TRBV5-1 and TRBJ2-7, with TRBD2 identical over 8 bases. The V gene end was trimmed by 3 bases and the J gene end by 5 bases; junction bases not matched to a gene: 10. Germline-derived CDR1 and CDR2 are SGHRS and YFSETQ. The CDR3 runs to 15 residues. As DNA, the CDR3 is TGCGCCAGCAGCTCCCCAGGAGCGGGAGAGGACGAGCAGTACTTC. It yields the protein CASSSPGAGEDEQYF.

This sequence joins TRBV5-6 and TRBJ2-7; 9 bases map to TRBD1. This CDR3 region has 15 residues. Germline CDR1 reads SGHDT; CDR2 reads YYEEEE. V was clipped by 0 bases and J by 7 bases; unmatched bases: 8. CDR3 sequence (DNA): TGTGCCAGCAGCTTGGGATGGACAGGGGAAGGGGAGCAGTACTTC. Translating it yields CASSLGWTGEGEQYF.

The chain combines TRBV7-9 with TRBJ1-2; D gene unclear. Germline CDR1 is SEHNR and CDR2 is FQNEAQ (reference sequence). The V gene lost 3 bases and the J gene lost 4 bases, with 18 bases spanning the gap. The CDR3 has 16 residues. The CDR3 reads CASSLVMPGLVYGYTF. In nucleotides, the CDR3 is TGTGCCAGCAGCTTGGTCATGCCCGGCTTGGTCTATGGCTACACCTTC. The full variable domain, in which reference TRBV7-9 and TRBJ1-2 provide the parts outside the CDR3, is DTGVSQNPRHKITKRGQNVTFRCDPISEHNRLYWYRQTLGQGPEFLTYFQNEAQLEKSRLLSDRFSAERPKGSFSTLEIQRTEQGDSAMYLCASSLVMPGLVYGYTFGSGTRLTVV.

The chain carries TRBV27 and TRBJ2-5, with TRBD2 matching 10 bases. The CDR3 extends over 17 amino acids. J was trimmed by 7 bases and V by 5 bases; bases with no gene match: 16. CDR1 MNHEY and CDR2 SMNVEV come from the germline V gene (reference sequence). The CDR3 protein is CASSTHLAGATGGTQYF. The CDR3, as DNA: TGTGCCAGCAGTACCCACCTAGCGGGAGCGACGGGGGGGACCCAGTACTTC.

The V call is TRBV19, the J call TRBJ2-3, with D perhaps assigned TRBD1 or TRBD2 (6 bases each). Germline CDR1 LNHDA, CDR2 SQIVND (reference sequence). The length of the CDR3 is 13 residues. The V gene lost 5 bases and the J gene lost 4 bases, with 10 bases spanning the gap. DNA of the CDR3: TGTGCCAGTAGTGATAGGGGGGCAGATACGCAGTATTTT. It yields the protein CASSDRGADTQYF.